This T cell receptor (beta chain) was documented in a study of OX40 agonist ivuxolimab in advanced cancers. Libraries were prepared by immunoSEQ multiplex PCR; TCRdb keeps only in-frame clonotypes and omits some of them. The data show approximately 60,000 clones, roughly 84% seen once. V was trimmed by 0 bases and J by 4 bases, leaving 8 bases between them. The CDR3 loop spans 14 amino acids. Germline values: CDR1 SGHRS, CDR2 YFSETQ. V usage is TRBV5-1 and J usage is TRBJ2-4; D ambiguous. This TCR derives from an adult with an advanced solid tumor such as melanoma, head and neck, liver or kidney cancer. Sequenced here: CD4+ or CD8+ T cells sorted from blood, sampled in a trial of the OX40 agonist ivuxolimab. The CDR3 bases are TGCGCCAGCAGCTTGGCTGGCGGAAAAAACATTCAGTACTTC. Its translation: CASSLAGGKNIQYF.